This entry describes one T cell receptor (beta chain). Its antigen is not yet known. Nothing much larger sits one base from this clone, and base qualities are not available. The data are from a study of T-cell reconstitution after alpha-beta-depleted transplantation in children (dated by TCRdb to about 2016). Background on the whole study: Using TCR repertoire profiling, the study quantitatively followed how T-cell immune reconstitution unfolded in children after TCRalphabeta/CD19-depleted allogeneic hematopoietic cell transplantation.

The label giving this sample's treatment or condition can be read as: allogeneic hematopoietic cell transplantation with graft depleted of TCRalphabeta T cells and CD19 B cells. The transplant recipients were children given TCRalphabeta/CD19-depleted allogeneic hematopoietic cell grafts. The paper as a whole reports these results and caveats: In some patients, the high TCRbeta diversity seen at day 60 was put down to recipient T cells and intrathymic progenitors that had survived conditioning. About two months after transplant, the apparently early recovery of alphabetaT-cell counts reportedly depended on just several hundred clones that had expanded rapidly and came from non-depleted graft cells. Over subsequent months, a decline in hyperexpanded clone frequencies was noted, and after one year, T-cell counts and TCRbeta diversity were mostly ascribed to newly produced T cells.

The CDR3 runs 13 residues from the cysteine to the phenylalanine. Only the CDR3 DNA stays, 39 bases, in frame from base 1. V is cut by 3 bases and J by 0 bases, and the space between the germline ends is 3 bases. The germline V gene encodes CDR1 LGHNT and CDR2 FRNRAP. Libraries were prepared through PCR. Sequencing used an Illumina HiSeq 2500. TCR library preparation used molecular barcoding, with unique molecular identifiers applied to normalize quantification of the TCRbeta repertoire. The public reads were reanalyzed by TCRdb: fastp trimming at Q25, MiXCR alignment, in-frame beta chains only. One record per CDR3 amino acid sequence lists the most common genes and DNA. For this sample the table gives hundreds of thousands of distinct CDR3 sequences, of which 25% were detected only once. About 2.6% of the sample is in the top ten clones.

This sequence originates from a girl aged 2-15 years with Fanconi anemia, due to receive a stem cell transplant. Material: PBMCs, obtained before TCRalphabeta/CD19-depleted stem cell transplant. In this chain, TRBV12-5 is recombined with TRBJ1-3; the D gene is unclear. The DNA reads as follows: TGTGCTAGTGGTTTCGACTCTGGAAACACCATATATTTT. Translated, this gives CASGFDSGNTIYF.